A selection of T cell receptor beta chains follows, all from one sample in a study of long-term antiretroviral therapy in people with HIV. The table came from immunoSEQ multiplex PCR; TCRdb's copy has only in-frame clones and leaves some out. Counted here are some 31,000 clones, around 97% occurring once; the ten biggest clones make up under 2.5%. Sample: unsorted PBMCs, taken 7.6 years after starting antiretroviral therapy. These receptors were collected from a man aged 30 to 45 with HIV. Each CDR3 is given with its conserved first and last residue. Each record gives: J gene, clone size, V gene, D gene, CDR3 protein, CDR3 DNA. D genes are given only for firm matches. Clone size is not always given. Where it is, it says once, few, many or a class for expanded clones.

TRBJ2-3 | NA | TRBV5-1 | TRBD2 | CASSLVGRAQGIDTQYF | TGCGCCAGCAGCTTGGTTGGGAGGGCCCAAGGGATAGATACGCAGTATTTT
TRBJ2-2 | NA | TRBV9 | NA | CASGRGTTGELFF | TGTGCCAGCGGAAGGGGCACGACCGGGGAGCTGTTTTTT
TRBJ2-1 | NA | TRBV7-2 | NA | CASSLTIAVHEQFF | TGTGCCAGCAGCTTAACAATAGCGGTTCATGAGCAGTTCTTC
TRBJ2-2 | NA | TRBV5-6 | NA | CASSLVRTETNTGELFF | TGTGCCAGCAGCTTGGTGAGGACAGAGACGAACACCGGGGAGCTGTTTTTT
TRBJ2-2 | NA | TRBV7-6 | NA | CASSLGPGELFF | TGTGCCAGCAGCTTAGGACCCGGGGAGCTGTTTTTT
TRBJ2-7 | NA | TRBV4-2 | NA | CASSQDPYEQYF | TGTGCCAGCAGCCAAGACCCCTACGAGCAGTACTTC
TRBJ2-3 | NA | TRBV7-6 | TRBD2 | CASSLGTSGTDTQYF | TGTGCCAGCAGCTTGGGGACTAGCGGCACAGATACGCAGTATTTT
TRBJ1-2 | NA | TRBV7-2 | NA | CASSFELTLLDYGYTF | TGTGCCAGCAGCTTTGAATTGACTCTGTTGGACTATGGCTACACCTTC
TRBJ2-1 | NA | TRBV4-3 | NA | CASSQEPDGQVYNEQFF | TGCGCCAGCAGCCAAGAACCCGATGGGCAGGTTTACAATGAGCAGTTCTTC
TRBJ2-7 | once | TRBV7-2 | NA | CASSLALSSYEQYF | TGTGCCAGCAGCTTAGCTCTCAGCTCCTACGAGCAGTACTTC
TRBJ1-1 | NA | TRBV4-1 | NA | CASSHRASGTEAFF | TGCGCCAGCAGCCACAGGGCGTCGGGCACTGAAGCTTTCTTT
TRBJ2-7 | NA | TRBV7-2 | TRBD2 | CASSLGGTSGRAGREQYF | TGTGCCAGCAGCTTAGGAGGGACTAGCGGGAGGGCGGGGAGGGAGCAGTACTTC
TRBJ2-7 | once | TRBV4-3 | TRBD1 | CASSPLAGQGLWHEQYF | TGCGCCAGCAGCCCCTTGGCCGGACAGGGATTGTGGCACGAGCAGTACTTC
TRBJ2-1 | NA | TRBV28 | TRBD2 | CASSYGLVDNEQFF | TGTGCCAGCAGCTACGGACTAGTTGATAATGAGCAGTTCTTC